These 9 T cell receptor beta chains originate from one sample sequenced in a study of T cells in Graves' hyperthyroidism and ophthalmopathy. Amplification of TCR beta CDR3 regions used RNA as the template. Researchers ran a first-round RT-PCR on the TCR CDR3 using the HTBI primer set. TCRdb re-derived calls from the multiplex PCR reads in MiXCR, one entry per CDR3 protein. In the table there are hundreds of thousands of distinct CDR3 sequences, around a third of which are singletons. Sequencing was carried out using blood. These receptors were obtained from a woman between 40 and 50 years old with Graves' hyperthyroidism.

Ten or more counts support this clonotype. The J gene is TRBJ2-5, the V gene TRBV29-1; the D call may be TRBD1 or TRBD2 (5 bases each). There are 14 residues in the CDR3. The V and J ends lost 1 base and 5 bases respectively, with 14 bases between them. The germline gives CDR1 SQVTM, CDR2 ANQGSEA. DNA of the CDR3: TGCAGCGTTGAAGGTCAGGGAGACTCCGAGACCCAGTACTTC. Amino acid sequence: CSVEGQGDSETQYF.

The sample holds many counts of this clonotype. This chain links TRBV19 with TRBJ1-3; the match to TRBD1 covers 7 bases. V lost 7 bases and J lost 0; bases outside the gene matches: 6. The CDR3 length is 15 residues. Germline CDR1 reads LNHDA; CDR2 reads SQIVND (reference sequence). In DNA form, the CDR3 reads TGTGCCAGTACCCTGGGACAGCACTCTGGAAACACCATATATTTT. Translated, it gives CASTLGQHSGNTIYF.

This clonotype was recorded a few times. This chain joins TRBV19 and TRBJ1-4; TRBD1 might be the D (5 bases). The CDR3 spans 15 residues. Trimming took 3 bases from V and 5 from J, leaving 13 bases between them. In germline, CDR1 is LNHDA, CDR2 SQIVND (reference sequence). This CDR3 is CASSMGRLRNEKLFF. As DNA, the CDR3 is TGTGCCAGTAGTATGGGACGCCTAAGAAATGAAAAACTGTTTTTT. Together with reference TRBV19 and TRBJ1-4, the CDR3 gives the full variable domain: DGGITQSPKYLFRKEGQNVTLSCEQNLNHDAMYWYRQDPGQGLRLIYYSQIVNDFQKGDIAEGYSVSREKKESFPLTVTSAQKNPTAFYLCASSMGRLRNEKLFFGSGTQLSVL.

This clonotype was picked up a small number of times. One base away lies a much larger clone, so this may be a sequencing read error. Here the CDR3 DNA reads TGTGCCAGCAGTTTAACTTCCCACGAGCAGTACTTC. Amino acids: CASSLTSHEQYF. The chain couples TRBV28 to TRBJ2-7; D gene ambiguous. Germline CDR1 MDHEN, CDR2 SYDVKM. This CDR3 is 12 amino acids long. V was trimmed by 2 bases and J by 5 bases, leaving 7 bases between them. Drawing the rest from reference TRBV28 and TRBJ2-7, the complete variable domain is DVKVTQSSRYLVKRTGEKVFLECVQDMDHENMFWYRQDPGLGLRLIYFSYDVKMKEKGDIPEGYSVSREKKERFSLILESASTNQTSMYLCASSLTSHEQYFGPGTRLTVT.

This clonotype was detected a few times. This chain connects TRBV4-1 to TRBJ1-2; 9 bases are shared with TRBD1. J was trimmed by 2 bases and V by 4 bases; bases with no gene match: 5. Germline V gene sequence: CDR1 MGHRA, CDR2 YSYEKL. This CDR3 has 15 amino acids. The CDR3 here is CASSRYRGRNYGYTF. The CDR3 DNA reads TGCGCCAGCAGCCGCTACAGGGGGCGGAACTATGGCTACACCTTC.

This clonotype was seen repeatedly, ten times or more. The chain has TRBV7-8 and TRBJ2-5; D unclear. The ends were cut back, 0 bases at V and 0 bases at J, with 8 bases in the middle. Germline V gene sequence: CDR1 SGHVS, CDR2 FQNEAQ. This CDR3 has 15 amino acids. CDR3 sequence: CASSLASGDQETQYF. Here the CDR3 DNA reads TGTGCCAGCAGCTTAGCTTCCGGCGACCAAGAGACCCAGTACTTC.

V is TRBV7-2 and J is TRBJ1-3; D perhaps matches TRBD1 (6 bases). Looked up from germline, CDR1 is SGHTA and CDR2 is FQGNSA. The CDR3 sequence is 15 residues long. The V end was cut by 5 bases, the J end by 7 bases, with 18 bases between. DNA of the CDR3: TGTGCCAGCAGCCTTGTCGGGGGGCTTGGGAACACCATATATTTT. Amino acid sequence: CASSLVGGLGNTIYF.

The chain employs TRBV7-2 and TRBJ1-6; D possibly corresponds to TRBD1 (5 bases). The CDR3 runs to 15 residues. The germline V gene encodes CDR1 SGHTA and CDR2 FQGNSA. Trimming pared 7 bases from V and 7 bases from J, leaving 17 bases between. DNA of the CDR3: TGTGCCAGCATCCCAGGGAGGACGGAGAATTCACCCCTCCACTTT. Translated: CASIPGRTENSPLHF.

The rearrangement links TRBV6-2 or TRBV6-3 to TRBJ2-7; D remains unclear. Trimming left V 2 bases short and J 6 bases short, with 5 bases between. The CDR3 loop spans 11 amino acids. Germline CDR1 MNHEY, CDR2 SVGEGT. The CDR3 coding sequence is TGTGCCAGCAGTTACCTTGGCGAGCAGTACTTC. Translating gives CASSYLGEQYF.